This T cell receptor (beta chain) was recorded in a study of blood T cells in healthy people across ages. The CDR3 extends over 14 amino acids. With a J-beta primer mix and a sample-barcoded 5' primer, a second PCR ran about 6 to 11 cycles. TCRdb called the 5' RACE reads again in MiXCR, with one record for every CDR3 protein. The profile shows about a million distinct CDR3 sequences, around 48% of them singletons. Specimen: blood. The chain uses TRBV12-3 or TRBV12-4 and TRBJ2-1; 7 bases are shared with TRBD2. The J call may be wrong; the DNA end is better matched by TRBJ2-7. This clonotype was obtained from a young man in good health. In DNA form, the CDR3 reads TGTGCCAGTAATCTGGGAGGGAGGGACTACGAGCAGTACTTC. Its translation: CASNLGGRDYEQYF.